This T cell receptor (beta chain) was identified in a study of STAT5B mutations in CD4+ large granular lymphocyte leukemia. Turning to the study itself: Healthy donors showed HLA-associated enrichment of the CDR3 'QG' motif.

Buffy coats from healthy blood donors served as controls. In the source study's methods: The detection floor for productive clonotype frequency was 2.59 x 10-5. Repertoires were generated with immunoSEQ multiplex PCR, while TCRdb's copy carries only in-frame clones and drops some. V and J calls and clone size come straight from that table; D and trimming were deduced from the DNA. The sample holds 15,000 to 20,000 clones, about 88% seen once. General observations from the study: Data were not HLA-matched across samples.

This clone was seen a handful of times. Its antigen is unidentified. The TCR sequence derives from a human donor in good health. The sequenced sample consisted of CD4+ T cells from blood buffy coats.

Here the CDR3 reads CSVEPRGAGAGDTQYF. The DNA for the CDR3 is TGCAGCGTTGAACCCCGAGGAGCGGGAGCTGGAGATACGCAGTATTTT. The V and J genes are TRBV29-1 and TRBJ2-3, with 8 bases lining up with TRBD2. The junction had 12 bases not matched to a gene; V was cut back by 2 bases and J by 5 bases. This CDR3 is built from 16 residues. The germline CDR1 and CDR2 sequences are SQVTM and ANQGSEA.